This T cell receptor beta chain is from a study of CD8+CD57+ T cells in acquired aplastic anemia. The sequenced patients had an expansion of CD8+CD57+ cells seen by flow cytometry. This CDR3 is 15 amino acids long. V was trimmed by 7 bases and J by 1 base, leaving 16 bases between them. Germline values: CDR1 SNHLY, CDR2 FYNNEI. TCR beta VDJ and CDR3 profiles were obtained from a genomic DNA template. TCRdb analysed the reads with MiXCR anew, one entry per CDR3 protein. The data contain 89,000 or so distinct CDR3 sequences, roughly 70% of them singletons. Sequences were obtained from sorted CD4+, CD8+, or CD8+CD57+ T cells (not recorded which) from PBMCs. The rearrangement links TRBV2 to TRBJ1-1; D is ambiguous. The source is a human donor with aplastic anemia. The DNA of the CDR3 is TGTGCCAGCACCAAAGGAGGGCAGACGAACACTGAAGCTTTCTTT. The encoded protein is CASTKGGQTNTEAFF.